Detailed here is one T cell receptor beta chain. Antigen specificity is unknown. These data originate in a study of T cells in localized non-small cell lung cancer. The method was immunoSEQ multiplex PCR; TCRdb's version includes in-frame clones alone and lacks a portion of them. The sample has about 34,000 clones; 85% to 95% are singletons. Per the germline V gene, CDR1 is SQVTM and CDR2 is ANQGSEA. The CDR3 totals 12 residues. V was clipped by 8 bases and J by 0 bases, with 10 bases between them. Study-wide results and caveats: Since sequencing was restricted to only one region of the tumor, intratumor heterogeneity remains a possibility.

The V gene is TRBV29-1, the J gene TRBJ1-1, with no clear D. The receptor comes from a female donor over 55 with stage I lung adenocarcinoma. The sequenced sample was peripheral blood, obtained before any cancer treatment. The CDR3 DNA follows: TGCAGCACGCGAAAGGTGAACACTGAAGCTTTCTTT. Translating gives CSTRKVNTEAFF.